The T cell receptor beta chain under discussion was sequenced for a study of regulatory T cells in long-lasting Graves disease. Study-wide results and caveats: Persistent Graves' patients had lower TCR diversity than newly diagnosed ones.

The time point here: newly diagnosed GD, antithyroid drugs for less than 3 months. RNA from PBMCs was the source of the TCR library. Ten or more counts support this clonotype. What it binds is unknown. The CDR3 runs to 16 residues. Looked up from germline, CDR1 is MDHEN and CDR2 is SYDVKM. After removal of 7 bases from V and 0 bases from J, the junction contained 12 bases not matched to a gene. The authors built TCR beta libraries using iRepertoire HTBI primers and Arm-PCR of CDR3 regions. TCRdb used MiXCR to reprocess the multiplex PCR reads, holding one entry per CDR3 protein. The sample yields approximately 460,000 distinct CDR3 sequences, roughly 15% seen once. The same data also contributed to another study, on T cells in Graves' hyperthyroidism and ophthalmopathy. Per that paper: An absence of ophthalmopathy progression within 18 months meant stable Graves' hyperthyroidism. A model of 13 V-J pairs discriminated ophthalmopathy from stable hyperthyroidism. Onset of ophthalmopathy came a median about 6.5 months after the model predicted it.

The genes are TRBV28 and TRBJ2-7, with 7 bases lining up with TRBD2. This TCR derives from a woman aged 25-40 years with Graves disease. The sequences come from peripheral blood mononuclear cells (PBMCs), collected at new diagnosis, from a patient treated with antithyroid drugs. The CDR3 sequence is CASNGLAAESSYEQYF. The CDR3 DNA is TGTGCCAGCAATGGGCTAGCGGCTGAATCCTCCTACGAGCAGTACTTC. Together with reference TRBV28 and TRBJ2-7, the CDR3 gives the full variable domain: DVKVTQSSRYLVKRTGEKVFLECVQDMDHENMFWYRQDPGLGLRLIYFSYDVKMKEKGDIPEGYSVSREKKERFSLILESASTNQTSMYLCASNGLAAESSYEQYFGPGTRLTVT.